These T cell receptor beta chains were read from a single sample in a study of OX40 agonist ivuxolimab in advanced cancers. Using immunoSEQ multiplex PCR, the repertoire was profiled, and TCRdb retains in-frame clones only, with some absent. The table includes tens of thousands of clones, about 90% detected once. Sequences were derived from CD4+ or CD8+ T cells sorted from blood, sampled in a trial of the OX40 agonist ivuxolimab. The receptors come from an adult with an advanced solid tumor such as melanoma, head and neck, liver or kidney cancer. Each CDR3 is given with its conserved first and last residue. The order of the fields is J gene, V gene, CDR3 length, D gene, clone size, CDR3 protein, CDR3 DNA. D genes are given only for firm matches. Expanded clones get a size class; other rows say once, few or many, or leave the size out.

j_gene: TRBJ1-3
v_gene: TRBV18
len: 15
d_gene: .
abundance: .
CDR3aa: CASSPRSGAGNTIYF
CDR3nt: TGTGCCAGCTCACCCCGGTCGGGAGCTGGAAACACCATATATTTT

j_gene: TRBJ1-1
v_gene: TRBV18
len: 14
d_gene: .
abundance: .
CDR3aa: CASSPLTGHTEAFF
CDR3nt: TGTGCCAGCTCACCCTTGACAGGTCACACTGAAGCTTTCTTT

j_gene: TRBJ1-2
v_gene: TRBV4-2
len: 15
d_gene: .
abundance: .
CDR3aa: CASSQDSGLAYGYTF
CDR3nt: TGTGCCAGCAGCCAAGATAGCGGATTAGCCTATGGCTACACCTTC

j_gene: TRBJ1-1
v_gene: TRBV13
len: 14
d_gene: .
abundance: few
CDR3aa: CASSLRQPNTEAFF
CDR3nt: TGTGCCAGCAGCCTAAGACAACCGAACACTGAAGCTTTCTTT

j_gene: TRBJ1-1
v_gene: TRBV18
len: 15
d_gene: .
abundance: once
CDR3aa: CASSGGPTWDTEAFF
CDR3nt: TGTGCCAGCTCAGGAGGACCGACCTGGGACACTGAAGCTTTCTTT

j_gene: TRBJ2-1
v_gene: TRBV10-1
len: 14
d_gene: TRBD1
abundance: .
CDR3aa: CASRQGPSYNEQFF
CDR3nt: TGCGCCAGCAGACAGGGGCCCTCCTACAATGAGCAGTTCTTC

j_gene: TRBJ2-5
v_gene: TRBV4-3
len: 13
d_gene: .
abundance: .
CDR3aa: CASSQRQKESQYF
CDR3nt: TGCGCCAGCAGCCAACGTCAGAAGGAGAGCCAGTACTTC

j_gene: TRBJ2-1
v_gene: TRBV7-6
len: 13
d_gene: TRBD2
abundance: .
CDR3aa: CASSRTSLYEQFF
CDR3nt: TGTGCCAGCAGCCGGACTAGTCTCTATGAGCAGTTCTTC

j_gene: TRBJ1-2
v_gene: TRBV4-1
len: 15
d_gene: TRBD1
abundance: .
CDR3aa: CASSREGQAGYGYTF
CDR3nt: TGCGCCAGCAGCCGAGAGGGACAGGCTGGCTATGGCTACACCTTC

j_gene: TRBJ1-2
v_gene: TRBV5-1
len: 15
d_gene: .
abundance: .
CDR3aa: CASSSDVQVRDGYTF
CDR3nt: TGCGCCAGCAGCTCCGATGTACAGGTTCGGGATGGCTACACCTTC

j_gene: TRBJ1-2
v_gene: TRBV6-1
len: 14
d_gene: .
abundance: .
CDR3aa: CASARAAVNYGYTF
CDR3nt: TGTGCCAGCGCCCGAGCAGCGGTTAACTATGGCTACACCTTC

j_gene: TRBJ1-4
v_gene: TRBV7-9
len: 14
d_gene: .
abundance: once
CDR3aa: CASSFPRGAEKLFF
CDR3nt: TGTGCCAGCAGCTTCCCCCGGGGGGCTGAAAAACTGTTTTTT

j_gene: TRBJ2-3
v_gene: TRBV4-1
len: 13
d_gene: .
abundance: once
CDR3aa: CASSKSLADTQYF
CDR3nt: TGCGCCAGCAGCAAAAGCCTCGCAGATACGCAGTATTTT

j_gene: TRBJ2-2
v_gene: TRBV7-6
len: 16
d_gene: .
abundance: .
CDR3aa: CASSLAPRGGTGELFF
CDR3nt: TGTGCCAGCAGCTTAGCGCCCCGAGGTGGCACCGGGGAGCTGTTTTTT

j_gene: TRBJ2-2
v_gene: TRBV18
len: 14
d_gene: .
abundance: .
CDR3aa: CASSPGVGTGELFF
CDR3nt: TGTGCCAGCTCACCGGGGGTCGGAACCGGGGAGCTGTTTTTT

j_gene: TRBJ1-2
v_gene: TRBV27
len: 13
d_gene: .
abundance: once
CDR3aa: CASRPDRNYGYTF
CDR3nt: TGTGCCAGCAGACCCGACAGGAACTATGGCTACACCTTC

j_gene: TRBJ2-3
v_gene: TRBV11-3
len: 17
d_gene: TRBD2
abundance: .
CDR3aa: CASSLLASGTSTDTQYF
CDR3nt: TGTGCCAGCAGCTTATTGGCTAGCGGGACCAGCACAGATACGCAGTATTTT

j_gene: TRBJ2-5
v_gene: TRBV5-6
len: 16
d_gene: TRBD2
abundance: .
CDR3aa: CASSFNSGGARETQYF
CDR3nt: TGTGCCAGCAGCTTTAATAGCGGGGGGGCGCGAGAGACCCAGTACTTC

j_gene: TRBJ1-3
v_gene: TRBV28
len: 13
d_gene: .
abundance: .
CDR3aa: CASSLTAGNTIYF
CDR3nt: TGTGCCAGCAGTTTAACAGCTGGAAACACCATATATTTT

j_gene: TRBJ2-1
v_gene: TRBV25-1
len: 15
d_gene: TRBD1
abundance: .
CDR3aa: CASTHSRDSHNEQFF
CDR3nt: TGTGCCAGCACCCATTCCCGGGACAGTCACAATGAGCAGTTCTTC

j_gene: TRBJ1-2
v_gene: TRBV27
len: 12
d_gene: .
abundance: .
CDR3aa: CAPEGRYYGYTF
CDR3nt: TGTGCCCCCGAGGGGCGGTACTATGGCTACACCTTC

j_gene: TRBJ1-5
v_gene: TRBV23-1
len: 19
d_gene: .
abundance: .
CDR3aa: CASSQSKWGTPRRRQPQHF
CDR3nt: TGCGCCAGCAGTCAATCCAAATGGGGGACACCTAGACGACGTCAGCCCCAGCATTTT

j_gene: TRBJ1-2
v_gene: TRBV5-5
len: 15
d_gene: .
abundance: .
CDR3aa: CASSLSLQDGYGYTF
CDR3nt: TGTGCCAGCAGCTTGAGCCTTCAGGACGGCTATGGCTACACCTTC

j_gene: TRBJ1-6
v_gene: TRBV30
len: 15
d_gene: .
abundance: .
CDR3aa: CAWSLLTGSQSPLHF
CDR3nt: TGTGCCTGGAGTCTCCTCACAGGGTCACAGTCACCCCTCCACTTT

j_gene: TRBJ2-1
v_gene: TRBV28
len: 15
d_gene: .
abundance: .
CDR3aa: CASSLGGAINNEQFF
CDR3nt: TGTGCCAGCAGTTTGGGGGGGGCAATAAACAATGAGCAGTTCTTC

j_gene: TRBJ1-2
v_gene: TRBV18
len: 13
d_gene: .
abundance: .
CDR3aa: CASSPLPRQGYTF
CDR3nt: TGTGCCAGCTCACCCCTACCTAGACAGGGCTACACCTTC

j_gene: TRBJ2-1
v_gene: TRBV28
len: 15
d_gene: TRBD1
abundance: .
CDR3aa: CASSLGQVDVSEQFF
CDR3nt: TGTGCCAGCAGTTTAGGACAGGTTGATGTAAGTGAGCAGTTCTTC

j_gene: TRBJ1-1
v_gene: TRBV7-9
len: 15
d_gene: TRBD1
abundance: .
CDR3aa: CASRLDQTGLFRAFF
CDR3nt: TGTGCCAGCAGGCTAGACCAGACAGGGTTGTTTCGGGCTTTCTTT

j_gene: TRBJ2-5
v_gene: TRBV7-2
len: 16
d_gene: TRBD2
abundance: .
CDR3aa: CASSLVRLAGVETQYF
CDR3nt: TGTGCCAGCAGCTTAGTACGGCTAGCGGGAGTAGAGACCCAGTACTTC

j_gene: TRBJ2-2
v_gene: TRBV5-1
len: 13
d_gene: .
abundance: .
CDR3aa: CASSFREPGELFF
CDR3nt: TGCGCCAGCAGCTTCCGGGAGCCCGGGGAGCTGTTTTTT

j_gene: TRBJ2-7
v_gene: TRBV7-6
len: 18
d_gene: TRBD2
abundance: .
CDR3aa: CASSLDVSGTSGSYEQYF
CDR3nt: TGTGCCAGCAGCTTAGACGTTTCTGGGACTAGCGGGAGCTACGAGCAGTACTTC

j_gene: TRBJ1-5
v_gene: TRBV5-8
len: 14
d_gene: TRBD1
abundance: .
CDR3aa: CASSSGQGNQPQHF
CDR3nt: TGTGCCAGCAGCTCTGGACAGGGTAATCAGCCCCAGCATTTT

j_gene: TRBJ2-3
v_gene: TRBV7-9
len: 11
d_gene: .
abundance: .
CDR3aa: CASSPTDTQYF
CDR3nt: TGTGCCAGCAGCCCCACAGATACGCAGTATTTT

j_gene: TRBJ1-1
v_gene: TRBV9
len: 15
d_gene: .
abundance: .
CDR3aa: CASSAPGRGITEAFF
CDR3nt: TGTGCCAGCAGCGCCCCGGGTAGGGGGATCACTGAAGCTTTCTTT

j_gene: TRBJ1-1
v_gene: TRBV28
len: 13
d_gene: .
abundance: .
CDR3aa: CASSGGTNTEAFF
CDR3nt: TGTGCCAGCAGTGGGGGCACGAACACTGAAGCTTTCTTT

j_gene: TRBJ2-3
v_gene: TRBV4-1
len: 18
d_gene: TRBD2
abundance: .
CDR3aa: CASSQDRGIAGRTDTQYF
CDR3nt: TGCGCCAGCAGCCAAGATAGGGGTATAGCGGGTCGCACAGATACGCAGTATTTT

j_gene: TRBJ2-1
v_gene: TRBV6-5
len: 15
d_gene: TRBD2
abundance: .
CDR3aa: CASSKGLAGVVGQFF
CDR3nt: TGTGCCAGCAGTAAAGGACTAGCGGGAGTGGTTGGGCAGTTCTTC

j_gene: TRBJ2-7
v_gene: TRBV7-9
len: 11
d_gene: TRBD1
abundance: .
CDR3aa: CASGQSYEQYF
CDR3nt: TGTGCCTCGGGACAGTCCTACGAGCAGTACTTC

j_gene: TRBJ2-6
v_gene: TRBV19
len: 14
d_gene: .
abundance: .
CDR3aa: CASSKGAGANVLTF
CDR3nt: TGTGCCAGTAGTAAAGGGGCTGGGGCCAACGTCCTGACTTTC

j_gene: TRBJ1-1
v_gene: TRBV18
len: 16
d_gene: .
abundance: .
CDR3aa: CASSPRATGLNTEAFF
CDR3nt: TGTGCCAGCTCACCTAGGGCAACTGGATTAAACACTGAAGCTTTCTTT